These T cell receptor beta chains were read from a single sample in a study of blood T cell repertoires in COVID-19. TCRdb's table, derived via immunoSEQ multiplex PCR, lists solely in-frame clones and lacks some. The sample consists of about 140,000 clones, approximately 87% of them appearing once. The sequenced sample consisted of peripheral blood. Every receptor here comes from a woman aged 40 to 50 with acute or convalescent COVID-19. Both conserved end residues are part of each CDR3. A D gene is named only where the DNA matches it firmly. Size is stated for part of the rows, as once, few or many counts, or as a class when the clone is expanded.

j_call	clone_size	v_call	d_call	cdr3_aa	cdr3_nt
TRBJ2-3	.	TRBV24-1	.	CATSDLQGSTDTQYF	TGTGCCACCAGTGATTTGCAGGGAAGCACAGATACGCAGTATTTT
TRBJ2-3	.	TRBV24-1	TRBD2	CATSDPTSGGGRDTQYF	TGTGCCACCAGTGATCCCACTAGCGGGGGGGGAAGGGATACGCAGTATTTT
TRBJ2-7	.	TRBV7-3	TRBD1	CASSLLGQGSYEQYF	TGTGCCAGCAGCCTCCTAGGACAGGGCTCCTACGAGCAGTACTTC
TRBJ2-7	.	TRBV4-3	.	CASSRGVAYEQYF	TGCGCCAGCAGCCGGGGGGTTGCTTACGAGCAGTACTTC
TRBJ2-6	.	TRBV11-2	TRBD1	CASSGRTGETGANVLTF	TGTGCCAGCAGTGGGAGGACAGGGGAGACCGGGGCCAACGTCCTGACTTTC
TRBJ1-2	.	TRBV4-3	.	CASSQGAGMSHGYTF	TGCGCCAGCAGCCAAGGGGCGGGGATGAGTCATGGCTACACCTTC
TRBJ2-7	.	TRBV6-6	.	CASSYSPGPYEQYF	TGTGCCAGCAGTTACTCTCCAGGCCCCTACGAGCAGTACTTC
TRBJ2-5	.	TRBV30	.	CAWSGQGPFLETQYF	TGTGCCTGGAGTGGTCAGGGCCCGTTTTTGGAGACCCAGTACTTC
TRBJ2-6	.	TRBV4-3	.	CASSLHHMADSGANVLTF	TGCGCCAGCAGCTTACACCATATGGCGGACTCTGGGGCCAACGTCCTGACTTTC
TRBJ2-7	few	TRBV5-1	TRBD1	CASSFSGTGDFEQYF	TGCGCCAGCAGCTTCTCCGGGACAGGGGATTTCGAGCAGTACTTC
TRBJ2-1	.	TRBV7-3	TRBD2	CASSPQTSGGYNEQFF	TGTGCCAGCAGCCCCCAGACTAGCGGGGGGTACAATGAGCAGTTCTTC
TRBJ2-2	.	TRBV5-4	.	CASSQGVRGNTGELFF	TGTGCCAGCAGCCAAGGTGTCCGGGGGAACACCGGGGAGCTGTTTTTT
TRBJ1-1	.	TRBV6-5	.	CASRGGTAAAFF	TGTGCCAGCAGGGGGGGGACCGCGGCAGCTTTCTTT
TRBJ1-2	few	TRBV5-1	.	CASSLRGGDYGYTF	TGCGCCAGCAGCTTGCGGGGAGGGGACTATGGCTACACCTTC
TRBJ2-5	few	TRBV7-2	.	CASSLYREMWETQYF	TGTGCCAGCAGCTTGTACAGGGAGATGTGGGAGACCCAGTACTTC
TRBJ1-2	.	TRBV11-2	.	CASSDSVSGGDYGYTF	TGTGCCAGCAGCGATTCGGTCTCGGGGGGGGACTATGGCTACACCTTC
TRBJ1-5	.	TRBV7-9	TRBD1	CASSGPGQVNQPQHF	TGTGCCAGCAGCGGTCCGGGACAGGTGAATCAGCCCCAGCATTTT
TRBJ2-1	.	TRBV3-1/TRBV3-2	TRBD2	CASSQRGSYNEQFF	TGTGCCAGCAGCCAGCGGGGGAGCTACAATGAGCAGTTCTTC
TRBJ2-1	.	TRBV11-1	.	CASREATSEQFF	TGTGCCAGCAGAGAAGCAACCTCCGAGCAGTTCTTC
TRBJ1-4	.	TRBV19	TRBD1	CASKQQGPTNEKLFF	TGTGCCAGCAAGCAACAGGGGCCAACTAATGAAAAACTGTTTTTT
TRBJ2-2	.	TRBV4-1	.	CASSQVGGRSGELFF	TGCGCCAGCAGCCAAGTAGGAGGGCGTTCCGGGGAGCTGTTTTTT
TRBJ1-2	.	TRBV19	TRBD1	CASSSSGTGSYGYTF	TGTGCCAGTAGTTCGTCCGGGACAGGGTCCTATGGCTACACCTTC
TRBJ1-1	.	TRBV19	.	CASSSPGNTEAFF	TGTGCCAGTAGTAGCCCAGGGAACACTGAAGCTTTCTTT
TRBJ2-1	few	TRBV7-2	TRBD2	CASSSGGTSGLVNEQFF	TGTGCCAGCAGCTCAGGAGGGACTAGCGGTCTGGTCAATGAGCAGTTCTTC
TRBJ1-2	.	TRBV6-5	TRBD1	CASSRQGGGGYTF	TGTGCCAGCAGTCGACAGGGAGGAGGAGGCTACACCTTC
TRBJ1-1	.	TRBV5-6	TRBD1	CASSLAFGTGLNTEAFF	TGTGCCAGCAGCTTGGCGTTCGGGACAGGGCTGAACACTGAAGCTTTCTTT
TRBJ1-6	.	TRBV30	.	CAWSTGLDSPLHF	TGTGCCTGGAGTACAGGGTTGGATTCACCCCTCCACTTT
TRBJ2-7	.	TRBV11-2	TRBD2	CASSPIAGGAYEQYF	TGTGCCAGCAGCCCTATAGCGGGAGGGGCCTACGAGCAGTACTTC
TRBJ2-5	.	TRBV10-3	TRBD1	CAISDGQGETQYF	TGTGCCATCAGCGACGGACAGGGAGAGACCCAGTACTTC
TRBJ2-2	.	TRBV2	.	CASSFRGQGELFF	TGTGCCAGCTCCTTCAGGGGTCAGGGGGAGCTGTTTTTT
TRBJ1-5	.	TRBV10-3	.	CAISGGGSSNQPQHF	TGTGCCATCAGTGGGGGGGGTTCTAGCAATCAGCCCCAGCATTTT
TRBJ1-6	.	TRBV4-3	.	CASSPDRYNSPLHF	TGCGCCAGCAGCCCTGACAGATATAATTCACCCCTCCACTTT
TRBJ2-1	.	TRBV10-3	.	CAISESSGGGYEQFF	TGTGCCATCAGTGAGTCTAGCGGAGGCGGGTATGAGCAGTTCTTC
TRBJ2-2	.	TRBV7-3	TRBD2	CASSTGLAGGRATGELFF	TGTGCCAGCAGTACGGGACTAGCGGGGGGGCGAGCCACCGGGGAGCTGTTTTTT
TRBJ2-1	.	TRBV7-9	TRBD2	CASSLYGGGLAGDQQFF	TGTGCCAGCAGCTTATATGGGGGGGGACTAGCGGGAGATCAGCAGTTCTTC
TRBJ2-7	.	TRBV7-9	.	CASSPISGVDEQYF	TGTGCCAGCAGCCCAATATCAGGGGTCGACGAGCAGTACTTC
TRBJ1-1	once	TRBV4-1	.	CASSQVPNTEAFF	TGCGCCAGCAGCCAAGTCCCAAACACTGAAGCTTTCTTT
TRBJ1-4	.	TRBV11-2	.	CASSSLRREDEKLFF	TGTGCCAGCAGCTCCCTAAGGAGGGAGGACGAAAAACTGTTTTTT
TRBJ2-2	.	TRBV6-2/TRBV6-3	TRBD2	CASSLAGPAGVDTGELFF	TGTGCCAGCAGCCTAGCGGGGCCTGCCGGGGTAGACACCGGGGAGCTGTTTTTT
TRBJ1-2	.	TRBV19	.	CASSISGSPGGYTF	TGTGCCAGTAGTATTTCGGGATCCCCTGGTGGCTACACCTTC
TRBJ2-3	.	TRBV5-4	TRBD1	CASSWDRPSTDTQYF	TGTGCCAGCAGCTGGGACAGACCGAGCACAGATACGCAGTATTTT